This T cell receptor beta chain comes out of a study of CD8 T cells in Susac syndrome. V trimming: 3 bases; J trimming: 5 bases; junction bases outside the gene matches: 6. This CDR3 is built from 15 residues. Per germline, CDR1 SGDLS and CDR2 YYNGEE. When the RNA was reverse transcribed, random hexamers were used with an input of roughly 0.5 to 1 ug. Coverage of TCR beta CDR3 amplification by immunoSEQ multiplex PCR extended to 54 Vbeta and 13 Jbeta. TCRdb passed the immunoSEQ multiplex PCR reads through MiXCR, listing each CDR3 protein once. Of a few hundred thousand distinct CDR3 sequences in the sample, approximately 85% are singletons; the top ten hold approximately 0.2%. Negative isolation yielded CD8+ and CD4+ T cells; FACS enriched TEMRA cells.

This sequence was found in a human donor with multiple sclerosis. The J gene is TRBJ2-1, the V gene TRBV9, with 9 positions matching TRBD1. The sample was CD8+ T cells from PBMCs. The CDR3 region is CASSGQGVSDNEQFF. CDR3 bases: TGTGCCAGCAGCGGACAGGGGGTTAGCGACAATGAGCAGTTCTTC.